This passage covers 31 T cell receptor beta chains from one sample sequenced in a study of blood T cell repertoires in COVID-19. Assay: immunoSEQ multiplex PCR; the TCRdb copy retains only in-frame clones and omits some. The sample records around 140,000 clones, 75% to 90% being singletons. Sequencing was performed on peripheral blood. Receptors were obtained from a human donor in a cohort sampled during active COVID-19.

The CDR3 spells CASSLRQGLYNEQFF. The CDR3 region has the DNA TGTGCCAGCAGCTTAAGACAGGGCCTATACAATGAGCAGTTCTTC. The gene calls are TRBV7-2 and TRBJ2-1; 7 positions agree with TRBD1. The germline V gene has CDR1 SGHTA and CDR2 FQGNSA. There are 15 residues in the CDR3. Germline trimming cut 2 bases from V and 4 bases from J; bases unmatched to any gene: 5.

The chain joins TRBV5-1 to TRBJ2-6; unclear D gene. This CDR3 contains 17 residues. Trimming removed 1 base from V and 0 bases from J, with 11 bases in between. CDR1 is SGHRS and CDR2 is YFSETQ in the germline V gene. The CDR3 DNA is TGCGCCAGCAGCTTGACAGTCGCCAGCTCTGGGGCCAACGTCCTGACTTTC. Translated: CASSLTVASSGANVLTF.

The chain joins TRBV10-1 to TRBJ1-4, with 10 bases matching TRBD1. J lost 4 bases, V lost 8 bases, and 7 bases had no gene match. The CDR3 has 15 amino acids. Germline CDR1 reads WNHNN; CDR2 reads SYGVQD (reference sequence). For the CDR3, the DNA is TGCGCCAGCCACCGGGACAGGGGATATAATGAAAAACTGTTTTTT. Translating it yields CASHRDRGYNEKLFF.

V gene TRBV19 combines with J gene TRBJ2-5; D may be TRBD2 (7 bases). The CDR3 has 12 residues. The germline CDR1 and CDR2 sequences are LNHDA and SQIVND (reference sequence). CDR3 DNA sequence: TGTGCAATGGGGGGGCTGCGGGAGACCCAGTACTTC. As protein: CAMGGLRETQYF.

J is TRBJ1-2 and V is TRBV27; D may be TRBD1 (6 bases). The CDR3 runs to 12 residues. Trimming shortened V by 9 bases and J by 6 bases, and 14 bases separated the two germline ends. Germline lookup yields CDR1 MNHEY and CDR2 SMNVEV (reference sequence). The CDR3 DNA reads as TGTGCCAGTTCATATGGGGGCCATGGCTACACCTTC. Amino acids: CASSYGGHGYTF.

The CDR3 sequence: CASSLGSGLGGYTF. The CDR3 region has the DNA TGTGCCAGCAGTTTAGGTTCAGGGCTTGGAGGCTACACCTTC. This chain connects TRBV28 to TRBJ1-2, with D possibly matching TRBD1 (5 bases). CDR3 length: 14 residues. Germline-derived CDR1 and CDR2 are MDHEN and SYDVKM. V lost 2 bases and J 8 bases, leaving 15 bases between the germline ends.

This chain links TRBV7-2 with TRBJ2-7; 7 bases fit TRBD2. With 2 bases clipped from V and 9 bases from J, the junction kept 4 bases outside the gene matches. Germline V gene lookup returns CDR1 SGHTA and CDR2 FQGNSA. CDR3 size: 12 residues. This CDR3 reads CASSLRRGRQYF. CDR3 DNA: TGTGCCAGCAGCTTAAGGCGGGGGAGGCAGTACTTC.

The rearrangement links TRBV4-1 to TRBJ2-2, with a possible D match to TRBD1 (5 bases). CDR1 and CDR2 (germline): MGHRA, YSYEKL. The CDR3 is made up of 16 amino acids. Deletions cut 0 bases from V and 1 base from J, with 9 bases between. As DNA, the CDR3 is TGCGCCAGCAGCCAAGAAATGGGGCAGAACACCGGGGAGCTGTTTTTT. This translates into CASSQEMGQNTGELFF.

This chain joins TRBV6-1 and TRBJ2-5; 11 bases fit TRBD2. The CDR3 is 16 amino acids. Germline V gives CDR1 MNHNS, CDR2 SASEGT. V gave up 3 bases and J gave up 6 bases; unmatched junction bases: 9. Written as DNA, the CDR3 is TGTGCCAGCAGTGACCCCGGGACTAGCGGCATAAAGACCCAGTACTTC. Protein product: CASSDPGTSGIKTQYF.

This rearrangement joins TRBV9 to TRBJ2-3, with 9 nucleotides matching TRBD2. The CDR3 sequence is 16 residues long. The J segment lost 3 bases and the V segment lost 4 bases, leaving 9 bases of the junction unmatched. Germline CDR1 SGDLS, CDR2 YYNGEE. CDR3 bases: TGTGCCAGCAGCCTAAAGCCTAGCGGGAAGACAGATACGCAGTATTTT. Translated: CASSLKPSGKTDTQYF.

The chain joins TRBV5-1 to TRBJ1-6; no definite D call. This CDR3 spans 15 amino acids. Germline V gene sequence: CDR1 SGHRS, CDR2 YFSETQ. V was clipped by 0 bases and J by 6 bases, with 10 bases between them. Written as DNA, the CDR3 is TGCGCCAGCAGCTTGGCTGACACGGTTAATTCACCCCTCCACTTT. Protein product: CASSLADTVNSPLHF.

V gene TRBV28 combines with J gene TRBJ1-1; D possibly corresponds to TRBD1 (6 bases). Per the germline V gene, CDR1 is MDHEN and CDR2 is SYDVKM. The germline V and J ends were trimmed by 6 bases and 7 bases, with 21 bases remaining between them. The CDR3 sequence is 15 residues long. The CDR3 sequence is CASRPPRGPFFEAFF. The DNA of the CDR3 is TGTGCCAGCAGGCCCCCCAGGGGCCCGTTTTTTGAAGCTTTCTTT. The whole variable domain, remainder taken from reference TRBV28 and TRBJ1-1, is DVKVTQSSRYLVKRTGEKVFLECVQDMDHENMFWYRQDPGLGLRLIYFSYDVKMKEKGDIPEGYSVSREKKERFSLILESASTNQTSMYLCASRPPRGPFFEAFFGQGTRLTVV.

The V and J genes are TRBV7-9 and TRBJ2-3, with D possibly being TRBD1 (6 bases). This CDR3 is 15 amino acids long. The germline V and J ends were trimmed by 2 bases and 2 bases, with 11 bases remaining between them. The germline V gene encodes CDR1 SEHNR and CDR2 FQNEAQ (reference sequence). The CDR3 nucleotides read TGTGCCAGCAGCTTACGGGACATAACCACAGATACGCAGTATTTT. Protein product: CASSLRDITTDTQYF.

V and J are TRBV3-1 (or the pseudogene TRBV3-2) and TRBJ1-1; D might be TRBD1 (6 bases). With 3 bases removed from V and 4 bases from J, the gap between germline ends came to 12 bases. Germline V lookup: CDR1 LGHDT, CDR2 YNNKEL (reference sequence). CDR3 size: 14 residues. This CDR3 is CASSQADRLTEAFF. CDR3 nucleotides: TGTGCCAGCAGCCAGGCAGACAGGCTCACTGAAGCTTTCTTT.

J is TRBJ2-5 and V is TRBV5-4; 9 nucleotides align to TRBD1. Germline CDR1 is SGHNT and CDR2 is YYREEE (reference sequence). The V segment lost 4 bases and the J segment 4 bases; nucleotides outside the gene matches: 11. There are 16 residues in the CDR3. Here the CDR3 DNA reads TGTGCCAGCAGCAAATCTGCGGGACAGGGTGGAGAGACCCAGTACTTC. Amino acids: CASSKSAGQGGETQYF. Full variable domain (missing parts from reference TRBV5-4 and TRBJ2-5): ETGVTQSPTHLIKTRGQQVTLRCSSQSGHNTVSWYQQALGQGPQFIFQYYREEENGRGNFPPRFSGLQFPNYSSELNVNALELDDSALYLCASSKSAGQGGETQYFGPGTRLLVL.

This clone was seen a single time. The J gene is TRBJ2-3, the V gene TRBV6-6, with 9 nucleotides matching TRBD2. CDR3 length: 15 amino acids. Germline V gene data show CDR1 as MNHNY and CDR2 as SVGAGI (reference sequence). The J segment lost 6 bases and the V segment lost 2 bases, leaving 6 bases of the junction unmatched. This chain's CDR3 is CASSYTTSGRDTQYF. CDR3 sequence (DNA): TGTGCCAGCAGTTACACGACTAGCGGACGTGATACGCAGTATTTT.

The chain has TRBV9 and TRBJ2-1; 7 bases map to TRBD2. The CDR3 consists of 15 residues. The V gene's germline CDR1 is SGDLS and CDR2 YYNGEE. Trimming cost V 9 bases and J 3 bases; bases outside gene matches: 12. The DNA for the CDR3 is TGTGCCATCGACCCGGGACTAAGGGGCTACAATGAGCAGTTCTTC. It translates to CAIDPGLRGYNEQFF.

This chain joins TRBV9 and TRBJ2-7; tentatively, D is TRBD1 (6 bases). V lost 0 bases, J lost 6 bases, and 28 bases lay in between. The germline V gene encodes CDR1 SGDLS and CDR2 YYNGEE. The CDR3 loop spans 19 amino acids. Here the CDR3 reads CASSVGFNGGHSLVLEQYV. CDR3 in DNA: TGTGCCAGCAGCGTAGGGTTTAATGGGGGACACTCCTTGGTACTCGAGCAGTACGTC.

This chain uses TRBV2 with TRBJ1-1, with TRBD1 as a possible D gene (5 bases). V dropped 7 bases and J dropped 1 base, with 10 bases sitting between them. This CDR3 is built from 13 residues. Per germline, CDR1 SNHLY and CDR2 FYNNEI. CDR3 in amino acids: CASIKDTNTEAFF. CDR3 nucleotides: TGTGCCAGCATCAAGGACACGAACACTGAAGCTTTCTTT.

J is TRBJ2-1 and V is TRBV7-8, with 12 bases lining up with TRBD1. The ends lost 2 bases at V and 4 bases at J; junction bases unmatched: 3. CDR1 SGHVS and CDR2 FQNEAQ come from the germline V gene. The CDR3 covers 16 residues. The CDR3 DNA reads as TGTGCCAGCAGCTTAAGGGACAGGGGGCCGTACAATGAGCAGTTCTTC. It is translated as CASSLRDRGPYNEQFF.

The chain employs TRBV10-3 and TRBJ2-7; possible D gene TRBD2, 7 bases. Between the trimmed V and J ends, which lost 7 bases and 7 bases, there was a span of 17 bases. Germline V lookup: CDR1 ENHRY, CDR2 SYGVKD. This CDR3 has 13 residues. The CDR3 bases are TGTGCCATCATGACGGGGGGCCCCGGGGAGCAGTACTTC. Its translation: CAIMTGGPGEQYF.

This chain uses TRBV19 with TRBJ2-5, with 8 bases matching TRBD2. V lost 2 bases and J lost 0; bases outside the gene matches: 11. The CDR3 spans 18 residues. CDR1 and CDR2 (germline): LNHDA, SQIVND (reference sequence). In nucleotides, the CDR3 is TGTGCCAGTAGTATAACGCAGAGGCTAGCGGGCCACCAAGAGACCCAGTACTTC. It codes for CASSITQRLAGHQETQYF.

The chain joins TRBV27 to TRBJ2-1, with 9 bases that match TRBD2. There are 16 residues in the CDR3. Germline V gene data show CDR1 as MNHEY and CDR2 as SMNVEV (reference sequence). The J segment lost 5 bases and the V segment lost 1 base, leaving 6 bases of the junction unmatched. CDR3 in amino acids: CASSLWSGRRNNEQFF. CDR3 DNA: TGTGCCAGCAGTTTATGGAGCGGGAGGAGGAACAATGAGCAGTTCTTC.

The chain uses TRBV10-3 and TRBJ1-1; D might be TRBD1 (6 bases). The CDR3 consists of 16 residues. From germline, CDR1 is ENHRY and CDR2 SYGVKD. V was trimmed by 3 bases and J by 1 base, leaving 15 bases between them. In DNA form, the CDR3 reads TGTGCCATCAGTGAACACAGGGAGGGAGGGAACACTGAAGCTTTCTTT. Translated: CAISEHREGGNTEAFF.

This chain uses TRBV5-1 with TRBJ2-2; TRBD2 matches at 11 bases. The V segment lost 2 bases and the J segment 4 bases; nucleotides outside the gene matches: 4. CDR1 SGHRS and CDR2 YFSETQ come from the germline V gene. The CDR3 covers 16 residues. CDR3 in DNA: TGCGCCAGCAGCTTACTAGCGGGAGAGTTCACCGGGGAGCTGTTTTTT. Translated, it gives CASSLLAGEFTGELFF.

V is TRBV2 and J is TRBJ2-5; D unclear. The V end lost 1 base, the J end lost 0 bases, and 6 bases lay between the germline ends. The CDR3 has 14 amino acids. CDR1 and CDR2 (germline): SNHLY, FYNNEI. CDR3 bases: TGTGCCAGCAGTGAAGGACATAACCAAGAGACCCAGTACTTC. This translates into CASSEGHNQETQYF.

The CDR3 is CASSLNRGETQYF. CDR3 bases: TGTGCCAGCAGTTTGAACAGGGGAGAGACCCAGTACTTC. J is TRBJ2-5 and V is TRBV27; 7 positions agree with TRBD1. V gave up 3 bases and J gave up 4 bases; unmatched junction bases: 2. The germline CDR1 and CDR2 sequences are MNHEY and SMNVEV (reference sequence). The CDR3 length is 13 residues.

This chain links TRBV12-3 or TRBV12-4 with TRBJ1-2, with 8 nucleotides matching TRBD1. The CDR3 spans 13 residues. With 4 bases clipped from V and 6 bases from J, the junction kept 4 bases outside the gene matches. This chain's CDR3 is CASSSDRGHGYTF. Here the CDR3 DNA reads TGTGCCAGCAGTTCAGACAGGGGCCATGGCTACACCTTC.

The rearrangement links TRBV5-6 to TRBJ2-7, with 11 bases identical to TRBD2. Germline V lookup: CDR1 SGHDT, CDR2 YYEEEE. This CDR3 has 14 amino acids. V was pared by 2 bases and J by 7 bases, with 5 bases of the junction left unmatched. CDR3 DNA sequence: TGTGCCAGCAGCTTATTAGCGGGAGGGGAAGAGCAGTACGTC. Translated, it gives CASSLLAGGEEQYV.

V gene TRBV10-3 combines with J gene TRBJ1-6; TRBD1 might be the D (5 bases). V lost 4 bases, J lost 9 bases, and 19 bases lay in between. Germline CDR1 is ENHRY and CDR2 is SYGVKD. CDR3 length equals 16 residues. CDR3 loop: CAISGRGMGEVSPLHF. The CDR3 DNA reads TGTGCCATCAGTGGGAGGGGCATGGGGGAAGTTTCACCCCTCCACTTT.

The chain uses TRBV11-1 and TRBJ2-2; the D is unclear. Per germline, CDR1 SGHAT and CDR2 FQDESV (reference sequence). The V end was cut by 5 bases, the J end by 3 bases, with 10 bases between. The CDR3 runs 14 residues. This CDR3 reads CASSPRRDTGELFF. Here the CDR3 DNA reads TGTGCCAGCAGCCCTCGTCGCGACACCGGGGAGCTGTTTTTT. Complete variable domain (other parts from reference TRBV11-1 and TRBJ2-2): EAEVAQSPRYKITEKSQAVAFWCDPISGHATLYWYRQILGQGPELLVQFQDESVVDDSQLPKDRFSAERLKGVDSTLKIQPAELGDSAMYLCASSPRRDTGELFFGEGSRLTVL.